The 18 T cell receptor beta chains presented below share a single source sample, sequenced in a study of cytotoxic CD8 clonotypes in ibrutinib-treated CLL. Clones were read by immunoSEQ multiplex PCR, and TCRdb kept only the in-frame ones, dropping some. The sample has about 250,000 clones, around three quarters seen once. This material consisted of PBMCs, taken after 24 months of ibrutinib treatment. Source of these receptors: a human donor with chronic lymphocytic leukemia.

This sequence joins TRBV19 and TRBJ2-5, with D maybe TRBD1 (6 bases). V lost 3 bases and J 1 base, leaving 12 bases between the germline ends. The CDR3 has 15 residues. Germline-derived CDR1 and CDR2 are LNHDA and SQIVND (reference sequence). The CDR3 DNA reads TGTGCCAGTAGTATGTACCGGGACACCCAAGAGACCCAGTACTTC. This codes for CASSMYRDTQETQYF.

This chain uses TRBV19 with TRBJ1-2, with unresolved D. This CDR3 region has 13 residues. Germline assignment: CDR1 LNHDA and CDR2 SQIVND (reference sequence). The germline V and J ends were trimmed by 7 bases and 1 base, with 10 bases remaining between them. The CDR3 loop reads CASKRTVNYGYTF. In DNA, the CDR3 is TGTGCCAGTAAGAGGACGGTTAACTATGGCTACACCTTC.

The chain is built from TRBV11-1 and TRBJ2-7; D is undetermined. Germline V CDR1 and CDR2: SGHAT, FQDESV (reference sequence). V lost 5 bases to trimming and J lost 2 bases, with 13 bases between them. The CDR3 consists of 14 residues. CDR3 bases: TGTGCCAGCAGCCCCCCGAATAGGGCCTACGAGCAGTACTTC. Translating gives CASSPPNRAYEQYF.

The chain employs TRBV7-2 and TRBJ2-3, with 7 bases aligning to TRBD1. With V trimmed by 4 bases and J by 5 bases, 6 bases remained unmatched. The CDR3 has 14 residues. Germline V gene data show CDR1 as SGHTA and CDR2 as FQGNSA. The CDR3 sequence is CASSYSRQGDTQYF. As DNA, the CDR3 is TGTGCCAGCAGCTACTCCCGACAGGGAGATACGCAGTATTTT.

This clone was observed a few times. CDR3 residues: CASSLRDRGVEQYF. The CDR3 bases are TGTGCCAGCAGCCTCCGGGACAGGGGGGTCGAGCAGTACTTC. The gene calls are TRBV6-6 and TRBJ2-7, with 11 nucleotides matching TRBD1. Germline V gives CDR1 MNHNY, CDR2 SVGAGI (reference sequence). With V trimmed by 6 bases and J by 6 bases, 7 bases remained unmatched. The CDR3 spans 14 residues.

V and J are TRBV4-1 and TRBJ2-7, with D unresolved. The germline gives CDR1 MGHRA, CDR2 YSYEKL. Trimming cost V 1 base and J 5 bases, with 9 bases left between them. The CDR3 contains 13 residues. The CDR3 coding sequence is TGCGCCAGCAGCCAAGTTGGGTATGACGAGCAGTACTTC. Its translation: CASSQVGYDEQYF.

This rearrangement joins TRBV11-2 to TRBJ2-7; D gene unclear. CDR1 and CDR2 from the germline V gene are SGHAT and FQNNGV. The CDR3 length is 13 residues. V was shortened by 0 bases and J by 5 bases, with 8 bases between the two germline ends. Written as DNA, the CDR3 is TGTGCCAGCAGCTTAGATCTGACGGACGAGCAGTACTTC. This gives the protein CASSLDLTDEQYF.

The CDR3 loop reads CASSPTSYNEQFF. The DNA of the CDR3 is TGTGCCAGCAGTCCAACGTCCTACAATGAGCAGTTCTTC. This chain joins TRBV28 and TRBJ2-1; D gene unclear. Trimming took off 5 bases at V and 1 base at J, with 6 bases between the two ends. CDR1 MDHEN and CDR2 SYDVKM come from the germline V gene. The CDR3 runs to 13 residues.

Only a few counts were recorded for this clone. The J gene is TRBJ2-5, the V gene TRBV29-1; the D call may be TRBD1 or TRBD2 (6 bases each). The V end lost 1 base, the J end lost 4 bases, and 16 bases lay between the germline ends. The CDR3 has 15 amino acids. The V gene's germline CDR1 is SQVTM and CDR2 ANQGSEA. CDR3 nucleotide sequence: TGCAGCGTTGAAGCAGGAGGGGGGATGGCAGAGACCCAGTACTTC. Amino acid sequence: CSVEAGGGMAETQYF.

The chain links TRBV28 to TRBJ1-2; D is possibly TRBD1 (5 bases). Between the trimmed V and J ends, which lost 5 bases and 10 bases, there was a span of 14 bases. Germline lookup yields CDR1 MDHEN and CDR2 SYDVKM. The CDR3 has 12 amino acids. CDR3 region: CASSNRGPHYTF. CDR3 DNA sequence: TGTGCCAGCAGTAACCGGGGCCCTCACTACACCTTC.

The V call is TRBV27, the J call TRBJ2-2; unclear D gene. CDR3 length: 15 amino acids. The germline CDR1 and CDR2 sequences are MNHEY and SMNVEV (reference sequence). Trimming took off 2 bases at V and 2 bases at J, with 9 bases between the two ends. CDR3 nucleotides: TGTGCCAGCAGTTTAGCGACTGACAACACCGGGGAGCTGTTTTTT. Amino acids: CASSLATDNTGELFF.

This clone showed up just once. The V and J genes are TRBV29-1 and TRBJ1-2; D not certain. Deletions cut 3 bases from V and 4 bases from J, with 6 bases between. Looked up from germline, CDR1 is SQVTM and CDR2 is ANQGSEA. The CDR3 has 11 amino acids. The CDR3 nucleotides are TGCAGCGTTGAGTCGGTCTATGGCTACACCTTC. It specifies CSVESVYGYTF.

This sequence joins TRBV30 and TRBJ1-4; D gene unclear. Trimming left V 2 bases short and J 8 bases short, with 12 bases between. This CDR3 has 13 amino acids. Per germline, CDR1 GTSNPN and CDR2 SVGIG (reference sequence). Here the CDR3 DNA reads TGTGCCTGGAGTTTCTCCAGTAGGGAAAAACTGTTTTTT. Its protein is CAWSFSSREKLFF. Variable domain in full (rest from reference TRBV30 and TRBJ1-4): SQTIHQWPATLVQPVGSPLSLECTVEGTSNPNLYWYRQAAGRGLQLLFYSVGIGQISSEVPQNLSASRPQDRQFILSSKKLLLSDSGFYLCAWSFSSREKLFFGSGTQLSVL.

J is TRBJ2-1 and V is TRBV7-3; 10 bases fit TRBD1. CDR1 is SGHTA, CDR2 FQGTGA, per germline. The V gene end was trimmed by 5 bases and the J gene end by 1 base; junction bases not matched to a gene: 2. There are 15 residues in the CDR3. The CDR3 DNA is TGTGCCAGCAGCGGACAGGGGGGGTCCTACAATGAGCAGTTCTTC. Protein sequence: CASSGQGGSYNEQFF.

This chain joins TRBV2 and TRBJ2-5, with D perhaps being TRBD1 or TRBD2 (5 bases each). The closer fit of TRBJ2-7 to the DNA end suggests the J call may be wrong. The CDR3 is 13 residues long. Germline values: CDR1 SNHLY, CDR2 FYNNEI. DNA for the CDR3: TGTGCCAGCAGTAGGGACCGGTTCTACGAGCAGTACTTC. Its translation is CASSRDRFYEQYF.

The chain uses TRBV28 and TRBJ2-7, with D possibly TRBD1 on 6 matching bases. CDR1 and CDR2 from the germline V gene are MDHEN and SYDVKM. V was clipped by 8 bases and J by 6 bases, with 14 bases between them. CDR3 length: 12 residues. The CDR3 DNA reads TGTGCCAGCGCCACAGGGCATCTCGAGCAGTACTTC. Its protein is CASATGHLEQYF.

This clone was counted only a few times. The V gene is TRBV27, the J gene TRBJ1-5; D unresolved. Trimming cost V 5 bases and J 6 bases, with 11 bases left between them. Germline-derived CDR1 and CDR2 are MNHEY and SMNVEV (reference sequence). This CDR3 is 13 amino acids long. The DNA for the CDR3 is TGTGCCAGCAGTCTCGCCAGAAGTCAGCCCCAGCATTTT. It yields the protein CASSLARSQPQHF.

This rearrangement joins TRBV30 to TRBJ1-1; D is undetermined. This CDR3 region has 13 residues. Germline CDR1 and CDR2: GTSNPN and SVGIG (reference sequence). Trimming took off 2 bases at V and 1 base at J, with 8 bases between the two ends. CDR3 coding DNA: TGTGCCTGGAGTCTCCTCGGGAACACTGAAGCTTTCTTT. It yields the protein CAWSLLGNTEAFF. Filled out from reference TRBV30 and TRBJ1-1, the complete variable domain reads SQTIHQWPATLVQPVGSPLSLECTVEGTSNPNLYWYRQAAGRGLQLLFYSVGIGQISSEVPQNLSASRPQDRQFILSSKKLLLSDSGFYLCAWSLLGNTEAFFGQGTRLTVV.